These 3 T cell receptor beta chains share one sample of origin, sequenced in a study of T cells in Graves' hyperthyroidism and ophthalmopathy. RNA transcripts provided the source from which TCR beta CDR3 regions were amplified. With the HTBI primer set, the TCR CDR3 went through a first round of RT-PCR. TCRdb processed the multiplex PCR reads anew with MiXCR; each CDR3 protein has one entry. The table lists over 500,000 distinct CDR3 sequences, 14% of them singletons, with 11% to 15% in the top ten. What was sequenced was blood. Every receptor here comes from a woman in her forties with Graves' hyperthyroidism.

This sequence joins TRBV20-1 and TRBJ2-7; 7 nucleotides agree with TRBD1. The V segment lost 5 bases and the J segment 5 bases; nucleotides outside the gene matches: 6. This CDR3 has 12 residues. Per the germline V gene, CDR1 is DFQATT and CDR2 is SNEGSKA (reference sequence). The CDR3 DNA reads TGCAGTGCTGGGGACAGCCCCCACGAGCAGTACTTC. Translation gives CSAGDSPHEQYF.

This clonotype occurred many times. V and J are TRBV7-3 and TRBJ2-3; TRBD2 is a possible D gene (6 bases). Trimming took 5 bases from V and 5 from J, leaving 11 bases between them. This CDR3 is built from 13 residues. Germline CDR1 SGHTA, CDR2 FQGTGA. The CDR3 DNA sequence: TGTGCCAGCAGCACCTCGCGGGGAGATACGCAGTATTTT. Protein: CASSTSRGDTQYF.

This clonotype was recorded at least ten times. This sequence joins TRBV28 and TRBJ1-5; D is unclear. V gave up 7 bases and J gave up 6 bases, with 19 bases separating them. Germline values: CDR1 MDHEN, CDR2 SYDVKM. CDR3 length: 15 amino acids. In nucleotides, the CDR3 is TGTGCCAGCAAGGCGGGAGCCAAGACGCGTCAGCCCCAGCATTTT. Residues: CASKAGAKTRQPQHF.